This is a list of T cell receptor beta chains from one sample in a study of blood T cell repertoires in COVID-19. Generated by immunoSEQ multiplex PCR, the TCRdb table keeps only in-frame clones and is missing some. The sample shows about 120,000 clones, around 89% of them seen only once. The sequencing input was peripheral blood. Source of these receptors: a man between 65 and 80 years old with active or convalescent COVID-19. CDR3s include the opening cysteine and the closing phenylalanine or tryptophan. The D gene is left open where the match is weak. Expanded clones are given a class, and other clones once, few, many or no size at all.

abundance	v_gene	d_gene	j_gene	CDR3nt	CDR3aa
-	TRBV6-5	-	TRBJ1-5	TGTGCCAGCAGTCAGGGGTTGGGAGATCAGCCCCAGCATTTT	CASSQGLGDQPQHF
-	TRBV2	TRBD2	TRBJ2-3	TGTGCCAGCACCGGACTAGCTGCTTCCTCTGTTACGCAGTATTTT	CASTGLAASSVTQYF
-	TRBV10-3	-	TRBJ1-1	TGTGCCATCAGTGAAGTCAGGGCGATGAACACTGAAGCTTTCTTT	CAISEVRAMNTEAFF
-	TRBV3-1/TRBV3-2	-	TRBJ2-7	TGTGCCAGCAGCCAAGGAGCTATGTACGAGCAGTACTTC	CASSQGAMYEQYF
-	TRBV28	TRBD1	TRBJ1-1	TGTGCCAGCAAAGACAGGGCAAGTAGGGCTTTCTTT	CASKDRASRAFF
-	TRBV5-5	TRBD1	TRBJ2-1	TGTGCCAGCAGCACCCGGGACAGGATATACAATGAGCAGTTCTTC	CASSTRDRIYNEQFF
-	TRBV10-3	TRBD1	TRBJ1-1	TGTGCCATCAGGGGGAGACAGGGAATGAACACTGAAGCTTTCTTT	CAIRGRQGMNTEAFF
-	TRBV30	TRBD2	TRBJ2-2	TGTGCCTGGACGTTAGGGCTAGCGGGGAACACCGGGGAGCTGTTTTTT	CAWTLGLAGNTGELFF
-	TRBV12-3/TRBV12-4	-	TRBJ2-1	TGTGCCAGCACCCAGGCGTATGAGCAGTTCTTC	CASTQAYEQFF
-	TRBV28	-	TRBJ1-2	TGTGCCAGCAGTTTAGGGATAAGAAGGGGGGGGTATGGCTACACCTTC	CASSLGIRRGGYGYTF
-	TRBV18	TRBD1	TRBJ2-1	TGTGCCAGCTCACCGGGACAGGGGGGGAACAATGAGCAGTTCTTC	CASSPGQGGNNEQFF
-	TRBV5-1	TRBD1	TRBJ2-1	TGCGCCAGCAGCTTGGACCGGAGGGACAGGGATTACAATGAGCAGTTCTTC	CASSLDRRDRDYNEQFF
-	TRBV7-9	-	TRBJ1-5	TGTGCCAGCAGCCCATCGCGGGGACGTACTGAAAATCAGCCCCAGCATTTT	CASSPSRGRTENQPQHF
-	TRBV3-1/TRBV3-2	-	TRBJ2-1	TGTGCCAGCAGCCAAGATCCCCTGCGGGGGCGCTCCTACAATGAGCAGTTCTTC	CASSQDPLRGRSYNEQFF
-	TRBV28	TRBD1	TRBJ1-4	TGTGCCAGCAGTTTAACCGGGACAGGGAGATTTGCAACTAATGAAAAACTGTTTTTT	CASSLTGTGRFATNEKLFF
-	TRBV28	TRBD1	TRBJ2-1	TGTGCCAGCAGTTTAGCGGGACAGGGTAACAATGAGCAGTTCTTC	CASSLAGQGNNEQFF
-	TRBV7-6	TRBD2	TRBJ2-7	TGTGCCAGCAGCTTAGTGGGGACTAGCGGGGGAGCCTACGAGCAGTACTTC	CASSLVGTSGGAYEQYF
-	TRBV19	-	TRBJ1-5	TGTGCCAGTAGTAGAGGGAATCAGCCCCAGCATTTT	CASSRGNQPQHF
-	TRBV2	TRBD1	TRBJ1-2	TGTGCCAGCAGCCCCAATCGAGGACCTGACAGGGAGACCTTC	CASSPNRGPDRETF
-	TRBV5-1	-	TRBJ2-5	TGCGCCAGCAGCTTGTGGGGGGGCGGAGAGACCCAGTACTTC	CASSLWGGGETQYF
once	TRBV10-2	TRBD2	TRBJ2-1	TGCGCCAGCAGGTTAGCGGGAGAGGTGTTCTTC	CASRLAGEVFF
-	TRBV5-4	-	TRBJ2-1	TGTGCCAGCAGCTTGGGCGGTCCTAATCAAGGTTCCTACAATGAGCAGTTCTTC	CASSLGGPNQGSYNEQFF
-	TRBV11-2	-	TRBJ2-3	TGTGCCAGCAGCTCCGGGGAGAGCACAGATACGCAGTATTTT	CASSSGESTDTQYF
-	TRBV6-1	TRBD2	TRBJ2-1	TGTGCCAGCAGTGAAAGGCATAGTGGGAGGGGTCTTGCAAACAATGAGCAGTTCTTC	CASSERHSGRGLANNEQFF
-	TRBV28	-	TRBJ1-1	TGTGCCAGCAGTTTAGGGGCCTCCACTGAAGCTTTCTTT	CASSLGASTEAFF
once	TRBV2	-	TRBJ2-5	TGTGCCAGCAGTGAAAGTATGCAGCGGGAAGAGACCCAGTACTTC	CASSESMQREETQYF
-	TRBV3-1/TRBV3-2	TRBD1	TRBJ2-7	TGTGCCAGCAGCCAGCCGGGACAGGGAATGGGATACGAGCAGTACTTC	CASSQPGQGMGYEQYF
-	TRBV7-8	-	TRBJ1-1	TGTGCCAGCAGCCATCAGGCCCTCCGGGGGACTGAAGCTTTCTTT	CASSHQALRGTEAFF
-	TRBV28	TRBD1	TRBJ1-1	TGTGCCACCTCAGGGGGCTGGTCTGAAGCTTTCTTT	CATSGGWSEAFF
-	TRBV10-3	-	TRBJ1-2	TGTGCCATCAGCGACGGGATAACCTATGGCTACACCTTC	CAISDGITYGYTF
-	TRBV9	TRBD2	TRBJ2-2	TGTGCCAGCAGCGCCCTAAGGACTAGCGGGAGTATTACCGGGGAGCTGTTTTTT	CASSALRTSGSITGELFF
-	TRBV2	-	TRBJ2-1	TGTGCCAGCAGTGGTAGAAATGAGCAGTTCTTC	CASSGRNEQFF
-	TRBV28	-	TRBJ1-2	TGTGCCAGCAGTTCCCCAGGGATCCATGGCTACACCTTC	CASSSPGIHGYTF
-	TRBV7-6	TRBD1	TRBJ2-5	TGTGCCAGCAGCTTAGTCACAGGGGTCCGAGAGACCCAGTACTTC	CASSLVTGVRETQYF
-	TRBV6-5	-	TRBJ2-3	TGTGCCAGCAGGCGGGATCCCCCCCTCACAGATACGCAGTATTTT	CASRRDPPLTDTQYF
-	TRBV12-3/TRBV12-4	-	TRBJ2-7	TGTGCCAGCAGCAGGGACATCTACGAGCAGTACTTC	CASSRDIYEQYF
-	TRBV28	-	TRBJ2-2	TGTGCCAGCAGGAATACAGGGATCGGGGAGCTGTTTTTT	CASRNTGIGELFF
-	TRBV5-1	-	TRBJ2-7	TGCGCCAGCAGCTTGGATGGGGGACTTGGCCGCGAGCAGTACTTC	CASSLDGGLGREQYF
-	TRBV28	TRBD1	TRBJ2-7	TGTGCCAGCAGTTCGGGACAGGGGACACCCTACGAGCAGTACTTC	CASSSGQGTPYEQYF
-	TRBV5-4	TRBD1	TRBJ2-7	TGTGCCAGCAGCGAAATCGGGACAGGGGGGTACGAGCAGTACTTC	CASSEIGTGGYEQYF
once	TRBV9	-	TRBJ2-1	TGTGCCAGCAGCCCGGCCGGAGGCAACTCCTACAATGAGCAGTTCTTC	CASSPAGGNSYNEQFF
-	TRBV5-4	-	TRBJ1-1	TGTGCCAGCAGCTTGGCCCCCGGTGGTCGAGCTTTCTTT	CASSLAPGGRAFF